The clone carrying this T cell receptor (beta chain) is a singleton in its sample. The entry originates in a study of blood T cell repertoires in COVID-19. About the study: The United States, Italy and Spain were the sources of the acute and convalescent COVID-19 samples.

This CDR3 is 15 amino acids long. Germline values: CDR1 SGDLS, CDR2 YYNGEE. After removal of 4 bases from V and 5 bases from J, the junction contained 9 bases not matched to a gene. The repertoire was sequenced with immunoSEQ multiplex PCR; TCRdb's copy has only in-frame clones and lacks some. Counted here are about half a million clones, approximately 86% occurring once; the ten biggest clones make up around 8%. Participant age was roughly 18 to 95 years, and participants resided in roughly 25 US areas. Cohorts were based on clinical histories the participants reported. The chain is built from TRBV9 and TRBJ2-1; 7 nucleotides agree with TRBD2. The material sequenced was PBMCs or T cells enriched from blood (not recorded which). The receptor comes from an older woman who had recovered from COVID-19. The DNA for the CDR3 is TGTGCCAGCAGCTCCGGGACTAACCTTCACAATGAGCAGTTCTTC. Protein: CASSSGTNLHNEQFF.